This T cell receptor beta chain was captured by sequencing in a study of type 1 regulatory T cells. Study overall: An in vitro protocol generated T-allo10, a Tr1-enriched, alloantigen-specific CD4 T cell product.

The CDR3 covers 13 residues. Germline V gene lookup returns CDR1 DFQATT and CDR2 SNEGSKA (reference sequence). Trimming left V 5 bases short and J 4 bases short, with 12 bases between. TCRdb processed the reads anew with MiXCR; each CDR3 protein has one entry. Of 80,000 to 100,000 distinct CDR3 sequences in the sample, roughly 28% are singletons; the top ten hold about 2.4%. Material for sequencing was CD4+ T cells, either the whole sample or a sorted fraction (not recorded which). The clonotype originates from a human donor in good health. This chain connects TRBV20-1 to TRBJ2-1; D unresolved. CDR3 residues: CSAPTEFYNEQFF. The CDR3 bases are TGCAGTGCTCCTACAGAGTTTTACAATGAGCAGTTCTTC.